This T cell receptor beta chain is drawn from a study of T cell repertoires in cytomegalovirus infection. Study information: Matching HLA type, along with CMV infection, was indicated by public TCR beta signatures. General observations from the study: The ex vivo response was dominated by HLA-C-restricted CMV-specific TCR beta clonotypes. Of the TCR beta families, the public ones yielded a cumulative frequency that identified carriers of CMV plus the relevant HLA.

TCRdb re-derived calls from the reads in MiXCR, one entry per CDR3 protein. This sample yields around 740,000 distinct CDR3 sequences, of which roughly 36% are seen a single time; 2.5% to 3% belongs to the top ten. There are many counts of this clonotype. Its target is unknown. Sequenced input: PBMCs. The TCR was taken from a human donor in good health (CMV status not recorded). Some clones in this sample may be carry-over from other donors' samples.

The CDR3 reads CASRETGTGGHEQYF. CDR3 bases: TGTGCCAGCAGAGAGACCGGGACAGGGGGCCACGAGCAGTACTTC. The chain is built from TRBV7-2 and TRBJ2-7; 12 bases match TRBD1. Trimming at V came to 6 bases and at J to 5 bases, leaving 8 bases not matched to a gene. CDR1 is SGHTA, CDR2 FQGNSA, per germline. The CDR3 runs 15 residues.